This T cell receptor beta chain stems from a study of T cells in Graves' hyperthyroidism and ophthalmopathy. Background on the study: The authors collected peripheral blood at initial diagnosis, before any treatment.

This clonotype was recorded many times. No antigen is known for it. Template material for amplifying TCR beta CDR3 regions consisted of RNA transcripts. Initially, a first-round RT-PCR of the TCR CDR3 employed the HTBI primer set. TCRdb fed the multiplex PCR reads into MiXCR, producing one record per CDR3 protein. The data hold 500,000 to 650,000 distinct CDR3 sequences, with 15% to 20% observed a single time. Regarding the study as a whole: Ophthalmopathy was separated from stable hyperthyroidism by a 13 V-J model. In the blood, most expanded thyroid clonotypes above 0.001 appeared as well.

The ends were cut back, 4 bases at V and 4 bases at J, with 7 bases in the middle. The CDR3 has 12 amino acids. Looked up from germline, CDR1 is MNHNS and CDR2 is SASEGT. The rearrangement links TRBV6-1 to TRBJ2-5; no reliable D call. The origin of this receptor is a woman aged 18-29 years with Graves' ophthalmopathy. Sequenced: blood. CDR3 bases: TGTGCCAGCAGTGGGTTGCGAGAGACCCAGTACTTC. Translation: CASSGLRETQYF.